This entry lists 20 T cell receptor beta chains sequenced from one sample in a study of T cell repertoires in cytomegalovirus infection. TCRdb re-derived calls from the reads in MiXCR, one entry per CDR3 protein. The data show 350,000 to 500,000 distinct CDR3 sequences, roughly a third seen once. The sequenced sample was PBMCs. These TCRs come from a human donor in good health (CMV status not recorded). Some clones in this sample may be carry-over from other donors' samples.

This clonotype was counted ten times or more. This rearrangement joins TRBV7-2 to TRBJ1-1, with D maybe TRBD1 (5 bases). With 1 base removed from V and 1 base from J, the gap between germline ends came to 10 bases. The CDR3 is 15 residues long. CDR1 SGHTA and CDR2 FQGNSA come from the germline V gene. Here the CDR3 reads CASSLGAGPNTEAFF. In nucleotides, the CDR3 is TGTGCCAGCAGCTTAGGGGCGGGACCGAACACTGAAGCTTTCTTT. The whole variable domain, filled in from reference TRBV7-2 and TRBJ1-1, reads GAGVSQSPSNKVTEKGKDVELRCDPISGHTALYWYRQSLGQGLEFLIYFQGNSAPDKSGLPSDRFSAERTGGSVSTLTIQRTQQEDSAVYLCASSLGAGPNTEAFFGQGTRLTVV.

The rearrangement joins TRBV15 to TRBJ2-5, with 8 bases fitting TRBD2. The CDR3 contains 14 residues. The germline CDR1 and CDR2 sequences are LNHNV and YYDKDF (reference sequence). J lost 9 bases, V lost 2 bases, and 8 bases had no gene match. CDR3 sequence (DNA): TGTGCCACCAGCAGACCGGGGGGGGCGGCGGCCCAGTACTTC. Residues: CATSRPGGAAAQYF.

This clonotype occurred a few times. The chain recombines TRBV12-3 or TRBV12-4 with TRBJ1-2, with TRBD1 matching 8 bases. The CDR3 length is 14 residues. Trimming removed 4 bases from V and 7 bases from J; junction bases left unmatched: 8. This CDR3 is CASSWGQAAAGYTF. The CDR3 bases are TGTGCCAGCAGTTGGGGACAGGCGGCAGCTGGCTACACCTTC.

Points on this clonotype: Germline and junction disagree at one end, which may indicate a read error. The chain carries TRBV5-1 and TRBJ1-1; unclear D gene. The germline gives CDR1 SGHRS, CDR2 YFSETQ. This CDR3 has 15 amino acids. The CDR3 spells CDSSLSAVGNTEAIF. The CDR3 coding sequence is TGCGACAGCAGCTTGTCCGCAGTGGGAAACACTGAAGCTATCTTT.

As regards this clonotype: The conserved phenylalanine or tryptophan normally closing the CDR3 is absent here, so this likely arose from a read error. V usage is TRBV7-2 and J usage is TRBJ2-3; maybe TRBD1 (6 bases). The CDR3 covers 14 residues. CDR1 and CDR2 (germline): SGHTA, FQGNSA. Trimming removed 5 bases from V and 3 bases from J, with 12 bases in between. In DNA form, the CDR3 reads TGTGCCAGCAGCCTCGACAGGCGTACAGATACGCAGTATTTG. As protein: CASSLDRRTDTQYL.

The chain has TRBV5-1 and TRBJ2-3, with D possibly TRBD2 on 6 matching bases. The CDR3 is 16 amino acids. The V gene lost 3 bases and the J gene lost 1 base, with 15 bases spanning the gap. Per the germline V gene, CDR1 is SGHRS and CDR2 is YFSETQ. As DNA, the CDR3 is TGCGCCAGCAGCTCCCGGGAGCTCGAACGCACAGATACGCAGTATTTT. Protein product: CASSSRELERTDTQYF.

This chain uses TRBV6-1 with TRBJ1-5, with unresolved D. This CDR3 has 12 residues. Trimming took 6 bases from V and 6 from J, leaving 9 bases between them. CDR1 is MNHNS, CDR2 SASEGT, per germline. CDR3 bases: TGTGCCAGCAGCGAGGGAGTTCAGCCCCAGCATTTT. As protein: CASSEGVQPQHF.

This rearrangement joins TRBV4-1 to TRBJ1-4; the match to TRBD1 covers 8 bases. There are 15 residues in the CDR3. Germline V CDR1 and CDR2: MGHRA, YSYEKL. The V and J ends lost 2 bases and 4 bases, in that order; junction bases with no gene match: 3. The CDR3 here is CASSQLQGVNEKLFF. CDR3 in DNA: TGCGCCAGCAGCCAATTACAGGGGGTTAATGAAAAACTGTTTTTT.

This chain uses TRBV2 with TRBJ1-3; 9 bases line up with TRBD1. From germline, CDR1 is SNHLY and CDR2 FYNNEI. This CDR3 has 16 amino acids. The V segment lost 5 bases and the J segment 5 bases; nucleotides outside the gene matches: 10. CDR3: CASSRSRDRDRNTIYF. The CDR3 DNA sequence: TGTGCCAGCAGTCGGTCCCGGGACAGGGACCGAAACACCATATATTTT.

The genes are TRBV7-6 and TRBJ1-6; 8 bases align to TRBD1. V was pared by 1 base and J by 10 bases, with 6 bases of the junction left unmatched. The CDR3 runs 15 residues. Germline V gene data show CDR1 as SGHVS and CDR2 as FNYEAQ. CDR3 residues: CASSLGQGAHSPLHF. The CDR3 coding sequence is TGTGCCAGCAGCTTAGGTCAGGGGGCACACTCACCCCTCCACTTT.

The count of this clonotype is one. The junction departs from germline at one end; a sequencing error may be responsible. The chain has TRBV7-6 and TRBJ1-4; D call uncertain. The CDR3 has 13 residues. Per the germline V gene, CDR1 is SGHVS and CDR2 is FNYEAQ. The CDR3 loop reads CASSLDLYGDLHF. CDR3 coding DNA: TGTGCCAGCAGCTTAGATTTATACGGGGATCTACATTTT.

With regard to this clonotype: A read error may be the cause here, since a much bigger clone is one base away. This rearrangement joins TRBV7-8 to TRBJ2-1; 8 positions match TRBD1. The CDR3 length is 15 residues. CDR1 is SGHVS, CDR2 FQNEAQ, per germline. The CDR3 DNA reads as TGTTCCAGCAGCTTTTCTGGACAGGGATACAATGAGCAGTTCTTC. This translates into CSSSFSGQGYNEQFF. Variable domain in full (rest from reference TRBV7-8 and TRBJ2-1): GAGVSQSPRYKVAKRGQDVALRCDPISGHVSLFWYQQALGQGPEFLTYFQNEAQLDKSGLPSDRFFAERPEGSVSTLKIQRTQQEDSAVYLCSSSFSGQGYNEQFFGPGTRLTVL.

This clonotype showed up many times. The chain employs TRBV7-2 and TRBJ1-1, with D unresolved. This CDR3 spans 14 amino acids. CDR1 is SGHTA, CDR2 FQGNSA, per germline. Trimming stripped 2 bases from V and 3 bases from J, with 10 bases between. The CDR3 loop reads CASSLSYRDTEAFF. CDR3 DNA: TGTGCCAGCAGCTTAAGTTATCGGGACACTGAAGCTTTCTTT.

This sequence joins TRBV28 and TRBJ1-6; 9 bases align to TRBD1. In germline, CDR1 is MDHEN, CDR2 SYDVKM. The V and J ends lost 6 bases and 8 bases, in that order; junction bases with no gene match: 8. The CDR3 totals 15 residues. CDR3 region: CASRGTGFYHSPLHF. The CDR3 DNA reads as TGTGCCAGCAGAGGGACAGGGTTTTATCATTCACCCCTCCACTTT.

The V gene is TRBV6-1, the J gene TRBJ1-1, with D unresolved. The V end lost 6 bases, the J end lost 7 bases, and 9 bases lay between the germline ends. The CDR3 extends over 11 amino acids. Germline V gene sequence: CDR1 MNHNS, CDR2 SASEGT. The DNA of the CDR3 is TGTGCCAGCAGACTCCGGGGTGAAGCTTTCTTT. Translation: CASRLRGEAFF.

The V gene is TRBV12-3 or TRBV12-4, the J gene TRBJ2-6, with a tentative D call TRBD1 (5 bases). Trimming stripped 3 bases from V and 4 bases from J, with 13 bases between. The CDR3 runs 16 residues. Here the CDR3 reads CASSLTQGSGANVLTF. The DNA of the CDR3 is TGTGCCAGCAGTTTGACTCAGGGATCCGGGGCCAACGTCCTGACTTTC.

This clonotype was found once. The CDR3 DNA reads as TGTGCCAGCAGCCCTACCACCGGGACACCTAGCACAGATACGCAGTATTTT. Translating gives CASSPTTGTPSTDTQYF. This chain connects TRBV12-3 or TRBV12-4 to TRBJ2-3, with D possibly TRBD1 on 6 matching bases. Between the trimmed V and J ends, which lost 6 bases and 0 bases, there was a span of 19 bases. This CDR3 spans 17 amino acids.

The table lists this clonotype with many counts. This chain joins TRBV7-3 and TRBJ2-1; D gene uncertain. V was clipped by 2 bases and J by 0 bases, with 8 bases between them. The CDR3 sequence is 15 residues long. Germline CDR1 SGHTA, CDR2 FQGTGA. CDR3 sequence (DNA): TGTGCCAGCAGCTTATCAGCTAGCTCCTACAATGAGCAGTTCTTC. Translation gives CASSLSASSYNEQFF.

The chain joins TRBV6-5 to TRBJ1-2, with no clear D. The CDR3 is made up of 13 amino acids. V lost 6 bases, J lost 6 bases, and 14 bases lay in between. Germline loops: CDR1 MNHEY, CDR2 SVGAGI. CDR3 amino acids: CASRAILAHGYTF. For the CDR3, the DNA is TGTGCCAGCAGGGCCATCTTAGCCCATGGCTACACCTTC.

The CDR3 here is CASSYSRYYGYTF. CDR3 nucleotides: TGTGCCAGCAGTTACTCGAGGTACTATGGCTACACCTTC. This chain uses TRBV6-8 with TRBJ1-2; D not resolved. This CDR3 has 13 residues. From germline, CDR1 is MNHGY and CDR2 SAAAGT. V dropped 0 bases and J dropped 3 bases, with 5 bases sitting between them.